The entry below describes one TCR beta chain. The sample originates from a study of shared clonotypes between healthy human individuals. Each PCR replicate run on unsorted PBMC took in about 0.3 ug DNA, about 30,000 T cell genomes. Using immunoSEQ multiplex PCR, the repertoire was profiled, and TCRdb retains in-frame clones only, with some absent. The table lists around 440,000 clones, around 77% of them singletons, with around 12% in the top ten. The specimen sequenced was PBMCs. The source of this sequence is a woman aged 40-49 years in good health. Some clones in this sample may be carry-over from other donors' samples.

The CDR3 is CASSLRREETQYF. CDR3 nucleotides: TGTGCCAGCAGTTTACGCAGGGAAGAGACCCAGTACTTC. V usage is TRBV27 and J usage is TRBJ2-5, with D possibly TRBD1 on 5 matching bases. The CDR3 length is 13 residues. V gave up 2 bases and J gave up 3 bases, with 7 bases separating them. The V gene's germline CDR1 is MNHEY and CDR2 SMNVEV (reference sequence).